This paragraph reports one TCR beta chain. The record originates from a study of blood T cell repertoires in COVID-19. As for the study in general: Acute-phase and convalescent COVID-19 samples originated in the United States, Italy and Spain. From T cells, B-cell-depleted T cells, or PBMCs came the material, which was cDNA or gDNA.

Looked up from germline, CDR1 is SGHRS and CDR2 is YFSETQ. The CDR3 totals 17 residues. V gave up 3 bases and J gave up 1 base; unmatched junction bases: 8. Original methodology: Reference gene primer amplification in the assay estimated nucleated cell counts. TCRdb's table, derived via immunoSEQ multiplex PCR, lists solely in-frame clones and lacks some. Clone size and V and J calls were adopted from that table, with D and trimming inferred from the DNA. The table records about 50,000 clones, 84% of them present only once. The receptor was isolated from a human donor in a cohort sampled during active COVID-19. The rearrangement links TRBV5-1 to TRBJ1-1; 11 positions agree with TRBD1. Sequencing was carried out using peripheral blood. The CDR3: CASSSGQGETRNTEAFF. CDR3 nucleotides: TGCGCCAGCAGCTCGGGACAGGGGGAAACTCGGAACACTGAAGCTTTCTTT. Together with reference TRBV5-1 and TRBJ1-1, the CDR3 gives the full variable domain: KAGVTQTPRYLIKTRGQQVTLSCSPISGHRSVSWYQQTPGQGLQFLFEYFSETQRNKGNFPGRFSGRQFSNSRSEMNVSTLELGDSALYLCASSSGQGETRNTEAFFGQGTRLTVV.